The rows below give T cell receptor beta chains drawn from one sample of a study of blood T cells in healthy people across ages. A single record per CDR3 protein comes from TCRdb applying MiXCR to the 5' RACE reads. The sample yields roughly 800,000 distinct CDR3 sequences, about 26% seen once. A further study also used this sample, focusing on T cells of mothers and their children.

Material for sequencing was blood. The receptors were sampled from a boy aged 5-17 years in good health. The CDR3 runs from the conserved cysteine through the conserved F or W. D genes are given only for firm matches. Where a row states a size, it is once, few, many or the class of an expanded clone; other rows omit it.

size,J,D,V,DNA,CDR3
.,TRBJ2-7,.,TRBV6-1,TGTGCCAGCAGTGAAGTAGGCAGCGCTTCTAGGGGTTACGAGCAGTACTTC,CASSEVGSASRGYEQYF
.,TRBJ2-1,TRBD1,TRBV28,TGTGCCAGCAGTCGTCTGACAGGGCGAGATGAGCAGTTCTTC,CASSRLTGRDEQFF
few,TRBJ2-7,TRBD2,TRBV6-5,TGTGCCAGCAGTGGCGGGGGGGGACCCTACGAGCAGTACTTC,CASSGGGGPYEQYF
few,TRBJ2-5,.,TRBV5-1,TGCGCCAGCGCGCCGGAGGGGGCGAGGGAGACCCAGTACTTC,CASAPEGARETQYF
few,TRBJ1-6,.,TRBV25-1,TGTGCCAGCAGTTGGCGGGATAATTCACCCCTCCACTTT,CASSWRDNSPLHF
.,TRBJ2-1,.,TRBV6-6,TGTGCCAGTGCCTTAAGGGCGATCTACAATGAGCAGTTCTTC,CASALRAIYNEQFF
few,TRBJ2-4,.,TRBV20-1,TGCAGTGCTAGAGATCAATGGGCCAAAAACATTCAGTACTTC,CSARDQWAKNIQYF
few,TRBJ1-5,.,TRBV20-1,TGCAGTGCTAGAGCAGGGGACCAGCCCCAGCATTTT,CSARAGDQPQHF
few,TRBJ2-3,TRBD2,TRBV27,TGTGCCAGCAAGGGTCTAGCGGATACAGATACGCAGTATTTT,CASKGLADTDTQYF
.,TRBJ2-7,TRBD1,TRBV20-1,TGCAGTGCTAGATCGACAGGGAGTTCCTACGAGCAGTACTTC,CSARSTGSSYEQYF
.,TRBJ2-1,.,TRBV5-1,TGCGCCAGCAGCTTGGAGCGCTACAATGAGCAGTTCTTC,CASSLERYNEQFF
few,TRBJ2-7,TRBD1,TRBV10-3,TGTGCCATCAGTGAGGGACAGGGTCTTTGGGAGCAGTACTTC,CAISEGQGLWEQYF
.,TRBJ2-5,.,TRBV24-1,TGTGCCACCAGTGACCCCGGACAGATCCAAGAGACCCAGTACTTC,CATSDPGQIQETQYF
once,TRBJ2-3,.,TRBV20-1,TGCAGTGCTAGAGAGCGGAACACAGATACGCAGTATTTT,CSARERNTDTQYF
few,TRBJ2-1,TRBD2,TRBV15,TGTGCCACCAGCAGAGATGCGGGGGGCTACAATGAGCAGTTCTTC,CATSRDAGGYNEQFF
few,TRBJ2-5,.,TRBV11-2,TGTGCCAGCAGCTTCCCTTTAGGCACCACCCAGTACTTC,CASSFPLGTTQYF
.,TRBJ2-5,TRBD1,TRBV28,TGTGCCATCATTGGACAGGGGGAAGAGACCCAGTACTTC,CAIIGQGEETQYF
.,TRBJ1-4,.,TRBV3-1,TGTGCCAGCAGCCAAGAAAGGGAAGCTCTAAATGAAAAACTGTTTTTT,CASSQEREALNEKLFF
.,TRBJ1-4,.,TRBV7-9,TGTGCCATCGGAGTGGGGGAAAAACTGTTTTTT,CAIGVGEKLFF
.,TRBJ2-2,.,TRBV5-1,TGCGCCAGCAGCTTGGAGAACTTGAACACCGGGGAGCTGTTTTTT,CASSLENLNTGELFF
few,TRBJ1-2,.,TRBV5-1,TGCGCCAGCAGCTTGACGGAGGATGGCTACACCTTC,CASSLTEDGYTF
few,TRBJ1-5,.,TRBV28,TGTGCCTGCAACACAGGGCCCAATCAGCCCCAGCATTTT,CACNTGPNQPQHF
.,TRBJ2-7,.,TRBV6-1,TGTGCCACCACAAGCACCTACGAGCAGTACTTC,CATTSTYEQYF
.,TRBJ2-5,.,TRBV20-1,TGCAGTGCTAGAGACGCCATGCAAGAGACCCAGTACTTC,CSARDAMQETQYF
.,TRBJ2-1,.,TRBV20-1,TGCAGTGCTAGAGATGTCTGGCGATCCTACAATGAGCAGTTCTTC,CSARDVWRSYNEQFF
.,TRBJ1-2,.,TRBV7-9,TGTGCCAGCAGCGTTTCCGAGGGGGGCTACACCTTC,CASSVSEGGYTF
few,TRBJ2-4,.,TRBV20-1,TGCAGTGCTGCCGGGATATCCAAAAACATTCAGTACTTC,CSAAGISKNIQYF
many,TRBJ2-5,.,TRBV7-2,TGTGCCAGCAGCCCGTCTAGCGCACAAGAGACCCAGTACTTC,CASSPSSAQETQYF
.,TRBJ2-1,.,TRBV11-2,TGTGCCAGCAGAATAACAGGGTTTGGGGAGCAGTTCTTC,CASRITGFGEQFF
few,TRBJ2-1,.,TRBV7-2,TGTGCCAGCAGCTTGGAGTTGTCGACTCTATACAATGAGCAGTTCTTC,CASSLELSTLYNEQFF
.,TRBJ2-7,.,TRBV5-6,TGTGCCAGCAGCTTCCAGACAGTCTCCTACGAGCAGTACTTC,CASSFQTVSYEQYF
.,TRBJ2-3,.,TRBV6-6,TGTGCCAGCCTCCGACGAACTAGCACAGATACGCAGTATTTT,CASLRRTSTDTQYF
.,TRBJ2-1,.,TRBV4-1,TGCGCCAGCACTTCGGGGGATGCCTACAATGAGCAGTTCTTC,CASTSGDAYNEQFF
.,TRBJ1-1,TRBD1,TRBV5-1,TGCGCCAGCAGCTTGACAGGGGGCGCGACTTTCTTT,CASSLTGGATFF
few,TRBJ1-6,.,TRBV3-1,TGTGCCAGCAGCCAATCTGGCGATTCACCCCTCCACTTT,CASSQSGDSPLHF
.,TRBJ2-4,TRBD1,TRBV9,TGTGCCAGCAGCGTTACAGGGGCTGGGGCCAAAAACATTCAGTACTTC,CASSVTGAGAKNIQYF
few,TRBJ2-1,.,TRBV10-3,TGTGCCATCAGTGAATCGGCTGGGGACTTTTCCTACAATGAGCAGTTCTTC,CAISESAGDFSYNEQFF
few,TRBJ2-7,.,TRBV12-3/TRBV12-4,TGTGCCAGCAGTTTAAGGGGGGGGCCGACGGGAGACTACGAGCAGTACTTC,CASSLRGGPTGDYEQYF
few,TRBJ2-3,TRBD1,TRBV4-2,TGTGCCAGCAGCCAGGAGGACAGGGGCACAGATACGCAGTATTTT,CASSQEDRGTDTQYF
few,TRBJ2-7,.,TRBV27,TGTGCCAGCAGTTCGTCACAGGGAACCTCCTACGAGCAGTACTTC,CASSSSQGTSYEQYF
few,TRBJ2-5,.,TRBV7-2,TGCGCCAGCAGCCTGGAGCACCAAGAGACCCAGTACTTC,CASSLEHQETQYF
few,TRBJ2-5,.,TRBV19,TGTGCCAGTAGTACCCCCCCACAAGAGACCCAGTACTTC,CASSTPPQETQYF
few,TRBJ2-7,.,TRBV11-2,TGTGCCAGCAGCCCAACCCCGCGGGGTAACTTGTACGAGCAGTACTTC,CASSPTPRGNLYEQYF
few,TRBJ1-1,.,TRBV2,TGTGCCAGCAGTGAAGTAAAGCGGGCGAACACTGAAGCTTTCTTT,CASSEVKRANTEAFF
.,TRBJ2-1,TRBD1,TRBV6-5,TGTGCCGGCAGTTCTACAGGGGGTGGGAGCTACAATGAGCAGTTCTTC,CAGSSTGGGSYNEQFF
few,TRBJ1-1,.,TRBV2,TGTGCCAGCGAGACAGGAGCGAACACTGAAGCTTTCTTT,CASETGANTEAFF
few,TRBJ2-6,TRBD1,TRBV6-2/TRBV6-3,TGTGCCAGCAGGGGACAGGGCCGCTCTGGGGCCAACGTCCTGACTTTC,CASRGQGRSGANVLTF
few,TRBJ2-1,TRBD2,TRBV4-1,TGCGCCAGCAGCCAAGATGGCTCTAGCGGGGGGGCCGGAAATGAGCAGTTCTTC,CASSQDGSSGGAGNEQFF
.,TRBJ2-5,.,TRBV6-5,TGTGCCAGCAGTTATATGAAGACCCAGTACTTC,CASSYMKTQYF
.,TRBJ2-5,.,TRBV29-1,TGCAGCGTTGAAGGAGGATATGGTACGGAGACCCAGTACTTC,CSVEGGYGTETQYF
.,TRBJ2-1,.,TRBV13,TGTGCCAGCAGCCCCCGGGAAAGAGGGGCCAACTTTTACAATGAGCAGTTCTTC,CASSPRERGANFYNEQFF
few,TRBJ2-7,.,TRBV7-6,TGTGCCAGCAGCATAGAGGCCCCGCAGGGTGGCGAGCAGTACTTC,CASSIEAPQGGEQYF